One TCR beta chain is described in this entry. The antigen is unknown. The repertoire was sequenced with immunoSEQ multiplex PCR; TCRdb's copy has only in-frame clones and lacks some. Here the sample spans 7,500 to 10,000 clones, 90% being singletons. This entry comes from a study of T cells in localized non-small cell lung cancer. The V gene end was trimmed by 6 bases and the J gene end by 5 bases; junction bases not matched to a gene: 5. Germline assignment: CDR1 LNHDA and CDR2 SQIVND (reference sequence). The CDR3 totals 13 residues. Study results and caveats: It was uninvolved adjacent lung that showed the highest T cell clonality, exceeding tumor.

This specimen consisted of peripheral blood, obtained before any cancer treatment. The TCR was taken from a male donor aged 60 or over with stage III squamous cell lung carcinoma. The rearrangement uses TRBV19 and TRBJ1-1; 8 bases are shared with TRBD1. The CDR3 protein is CASRKQGGTEAFF. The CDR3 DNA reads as TGTGCCAGTAGGAAACAGGGGGGAACTGAAGCTTTCTTT. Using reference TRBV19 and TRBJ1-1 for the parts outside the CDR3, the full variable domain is DGGITQSPKYLFRKEGQNVTLSCEQNLNHDAMYWYRQDPGQGLRLIYYSQIVNDFQKGDIAEGYSVSREKKESFPLTVTSAQKNPTAFYLCASRKQGGTEAFFGQGTRLTVV.